This is a list of T cell receptor beta chains from one sample in a study of identical twins. MiXCR, applied by TCRdb to the 5' RACE reads, yields one record per CDR3 protein. The data contain 1.5 million to 2 million distinct CDR3 sequences, under 35% of them seen just once; the ten biggest clones take up roughly 0.3%. The sequenced sample was cord blood. The receptor source for this set is a newborn girl in good health. Each CDR3 is given without its conserved first and last residue. A D gene is named only where the DNA matches it firmly. Only some rows state a clone size, as once, few, many or a class for expanded clones.

size,V,D,J,CDR3
NA,TRBV5-1,NA,TRBJ2-1,ASSLVLSAEIGNEQF
NA,TRBV29-1,TRBD1,TRBJ1-4,SAQQGVNEKLF
many,TRBV12-3/TRBV12-4,TRBD1,TRBJ1-2,ASSLAGQGFGYT
NA,TRBV7-9,NA,TRBJ2-5,ASSLVEGARNEQY
few,TRBV28,NA,TRBJ2-4,ASSLSASRGENIQY
NA,TRBV5-1,TRBD2,TRBJ2-2,ASRPTSGPTGELF
NA,TRBV29-1,NA,TRBJ2-7,SVEGLGYEQY
NA,TRBV4-2,NA,TRBJ1-5,ASSQDLALPQH
NA,TRBV14,TRBD2,TRBJ2-5,ASSLAGEGWVRQY
few,TRBV20-1,NA,TRBJ2-4,SASPSRPLAKNIQY
few,TRBV2,NA,TRBJ1-2,ASSEARGGPNYGYT
NA,TRBV28,TRBD1,TRBJ2-7,ASSLIRTGGLEQY
NA,TRBV12-3/TRBV12-4,TRBD2,TRBJ2-4,ASRGRLGGGPLAKNIQY
NA,TRBV5-6,TRBD2,TRBJ2-3,ASSNGLAGVTLTDTQY
NA,TRBV6-2/TRBV6-3,NA,TRBJ2-2,ASSYSITRATGELF
NA,TRBV5-1,NA,TRBJ2-7,ASSRQARSGYEQY
NA,TRBV7-2,NA,TRBJ2-7,ASSLRQGGTSSYEQY
NA,TRBV11-2,TRBD2,TRBJ2-7,ASTWDYPYEQY
NA,TRBV10-3,NA,TRBJ2-3,AISDASERGGDTQY
many,TRBV29-1,NA,TRBJ2-3,SVRGTDTQY
NA,TRBV20-1,NA,NA,SANSAIERPSYNEQY
few,TRBV20-1,TRBD2,TRBJ2-1,SARDPGLARF
NA,TRBV12-3/TRBV12-4,TRBD2,TRBJ2-3,ASSSPGLAGGSGAVSTDTQY
few,TRBV7-8,TRBD2,TRBJ2-7,ASSLSVAGGFSYEQY
NA,TRBV24-1,NA,TRBJ2-3,ATSDSRTASFTDTQY
NA,TRBV6-6,TRBD1,TRBJ1-5,ASRGTGPYQPQH
few,TRBV5-1,TRBD2,TRBJ2-4,ASSWGTSGGLNIQY
NA,TRBV2,NA,NA,ASSDYREETQY
NA,TRBV20-1,NA,TRBJ2-1,SASIGINEQF
few,TRBV7-9,NA,TRBJ1-3,ASSPAGNSAGNTIY
few,TRBV9,NA,TRBJ2-1,ASSVFGMDGEQF
NA,TRBV12-3/TRBV12-4,TRBD2,TRBJ2-1,ASSLGRGYYNEQF
NA,TRBV14,NA,TRBJ1-1,ASSQPGTWNTEAF
NA,TRBV29-1,TRBD2,TRBJ2-1,STYGTISYNEQF
NA,TRBV12-3/TRBV12-4,NA,TRBJ1-2,ASSRGLANYGYT
few,TRBV28,TRBD2,TRBJ2-3,ASSLISGSADTQY
NA,TRBV5-1,NA,TRBJ1-1,ASSLGWNMNTEAF
NA,TRBV28,NA,TRBJ1-1,ASSFMKNTEAF
NA,TRBV20-1,TRBD2,TRBJ2-1,SARASSGSRSYNEQF